Each of the 30 T cell receptor beta chains below was sequenced from the same sample in a study of blood T cell repertoires in COVID-19. The repertoire was sequenced with immunoSEQ multiplex PCR; TCRdb's copy has only in-frame clones and lacks some. The table records roughly 130,000 clones, about 80% of them present only once. Sequencing was done on a sample of peripheral blood. These receptors were collected from a woman in her sixties with acute or convalescent COVID-19.

The J gene is TRBJ2-2, the V gene TRBV9; D gene ambiguous. V lost 4 bases and J 2 bases, leaving 9 bases between the germline ends. Germline V gene data show CDR1 as SGDLS and CDR2 as YYNGEE. The CDR3 covers 14 residues. CDR3 in DNA: TGTGCCAGCAGCCTCACTTACAACACCGGGGAGCTGTTTTTT. It codes for CASSLTYNTGELFF.

This clone has a handful of counts. The V gene is TRBV7-8, the J gene TRBJ1-6, with D tentatively TRBD1 (5 bases). This CDR3 region has 16 residues. Germline loops: CDR1 SGHVS, CDR2 FQNEAQ. V dropped 1 base and J dropped 10 bases, with 17 bases sitting between them. In nucleotides, the CDR3 is TGTGCCAGCAGCTTAGAGGGTGACAGTTTTGGATCACCCCTCCACTTT. Its protein product is CASSLEGDSFGSPLHF.

The gene calls are TRBV19 and TRBJ1-5, with 11 bases that match TRBD1. The germline V gene has CDR1 LNHDA and CDR2 SQIVND (reference sequence). CDR3 length: 14 amino acids. J gave up 7 bases and V 5 bases, and 4 bases lay outside the gene matches. The CDR3 coding sequence is TGTGCCAGTAGTGGGACAGGGGGAGACCAGCCCCAGCATTTT. Translating gives CASSGTGGDQPQHF.

This clone was seen a few times. The rearrangement joins TRBV5-1 to TRBJ1-1; TRBD1 matches 8 bases. The CDR3 sequence is 12 residues long. J was trimmed by 4 bases and V by 7 bases; bases with no gene match: 3. Germline CDR1 is SGHRS and CDR2 is YFSETQ. This CDR3 reads CASGTGGTEAFF. In DNA, the CDR3 is TGCGCCAGCGGTACAGGGGGCACTGAAGCTTTCTTT.

The chain uses TRBV30 and TRBJ1-2; D may be TRBD1 (5 bases). The CDR3 is made up of 13 amino acids. Germline loops: CDR1 GTSNPN, CDR2 SVGIG (reference sequence). V lost 4 bases and J 4 bases, leaving 13 bases between the germline ends. The CDR3 bases are TGTGCCTGGACCGGACACTCACCCTATGGCTACACCTTC. It codes for CAWTGHSPYGYTF.

J is TRBJ1-6 and V is TRBV10-3; TRBD1 matches at 10 bases. Germline CDR1 is ENHRY and CDR2 is SYGVKD. The CDR3 length is 15 residues. The V segment lost 6 bases and the J segment 7 bases; nucleotides outside the gene matches: 6. Here the CDR3 DNA reads TGTGCCATCAGGACAGGGGGCCATCAGAATTCACCCCTCCACTTT. Translated, it gives CAIRTGGHQNSPLHF.

The CDR3 here is CASSLPGEETQYF. The CDR3 nucleotides are TGCGCCAGCAGCTTGCCGGGGGAAGAGACCCAGTACTTC. This sequence joins TRBV5-1 and TRBJ2-5; TRBD2 is a possible D gene (6 bases). V lost 1 base and J lost 3, with 7 bases in between. Germline V gene lookup returns CDR1 SGHRS and CDR2 YFSETQ. This CDR3 contains 13 residues.

The V call is TRBV6-1, the J call TRBJ1-5, with 7 bases matching TRBD1. The CDR3 runs to 16 residues. The trim removed 1 base at V and 4 bases at J, leaving 7 bases unmatched. Germline-derived CDR1 and CDR2 are MNHNS and SASEGT. The CDR3, as DNA: TGTGCCAGCAGTGAAGACTGGGACAGTTCTAATCAGCCCCAGCATTTT. Amino acids: CASSEDWDSSNQPQHF.

The V and J genes are TRBV13 and TRBJ2-3; 9 bases align to TRBD2. Trimming removed 2 bases from V and 5 bases from J; junction bases left unmatched: 11. The germline V gene has CDR1 PRHDT and CDR2 FYEKMQ (reference sequence). The CDR3 contains 17 residues. CDR3 coding DNA: TGTGCCAGCAGCTTACTGGCGGGGGGGCCGCATCAAGATACGCAGTATTTT. Its protein is CASSLLAGGPHQDTQYF. The whole variable domain, filled in from reference TRBV13 and TRBJ2-3, reads AAGVIQSPRHLIKEKRETATLKCYPIPRHDTVYWYQQGPGQDPQFLISFYEKMQSDKGSIPDRFSAQQFSDYHSELNMSSLELGDSALYFCASSLLAGGPHQDTQYFGPGTRLTVL.

This clone was seen only once. The chain is built from TRBV7-9 and TRBJ1-4; D call uncertain. Germline CDR1 is SEHNR and CDR2 is FQNEAQ (reference sequence). V lost 4 bases and J 14 bases, leaving 14 bases between the germline ends. The CDR3 has 12 residues. The CDR3 sequence: CASSYGEGWLFF. CDR3 DNA: TGTGCCAGCAGCTACGGAGAGGGATGGCTGTTTTTT.

A remark on this clone: The same CDR3 is also encoded by other DNA sequences in this sample. The CDR3 bases are TGTGCCAGCAGTCCGACAGGTAATGAGCAGTTCTTC. It translates to CASSPTGNEQFF. The V call is TRBV27, the J call TRBJ2-1; TRBD1 might be the D (6 bases). The V end was cut by 5 bases, the J end by 7 bases, with 9 bases between. This CDR3 is 12 amino acids long. Germline assignment: CDR1 MNHEY and CDR2 SMNVEV (reference sequence).

This clone was observed a single time. The V gene is TRBV5-1, the J gene TRBJ2-6, with no clear D. CDR1 is SGHRS and CDR2 is YFSETQ in the germline V gene. V gave up 0 bases and J gave up 0 bases, with 13 bases separating them. The CDR3 totals 18 residues. The DNA of the CDR3 is TGCGCCAGCAGCTTGGGTCCGGTAGCCCGCTCTGGGGCCAACGTCCTGACTTTC. Translated: CASSLGPVARSGANVLTF.

The V gene is TRBV5-4, the J gene TRBJ1-2; 9 nucleotides align to TRBD1. Per the germline V gene, CDR1 is SGHNT and CDR2 is YYREEE (reference sequence). The J segment lost 8 bases and the V segment lost 5 bases, leaving 7 bases of the junction unmatched. The CDR3 has 13 amino acids. This CDR3 reads CASSIGTGLGYTF. CDR3 DNA sequence: TGTGCCAGCAGTATCGGGACAGGGTTAGGCTACACCTTC.

This clone was observed once. The chain links TRBV11-2 to TRBJ2-2, with 8 bases lining up with TRBD1. CDR3 length: 15 residues. The germline CDR1 and CDR2 sequences are SGHAT and FQNNGV. Trimming removed 5 bases from V and 5 bases from J; junction bases left unmatched: 7. The CDR3, as DNA: TGTGCCAGCAGCCGTCCAGGACAGGGTACCGGGGAGCTGTTTTTT. Amino acid sequence: CASSRPGQGTGELFF.

The chain links TRBV19 to TRBJ1-2; 7 bases map to TRBD1. Germline CDR1 is LNHDA and CDR2 is SQIVND (reference sequence). J gave up 9 bases and V 6 bases, and 4 bases lay outside the gene matches. The CDR3 loop spans 11 amino acids. The CDR3: CASRTGRSYTF. The CDR3 nucleotides read TGTGCCAGTAGGACAGGGAGGAGCTACACCTTC. Full variable domain (outside the CDR3, taken from reference TRBV19 and TRBJ1-2): DGGITQSPKYLFRKEGQNVTLSCEQNLNHDAMYWYRQDPGQGLRLIYYSQIVNDFQKGDIAEGYSVSREKKESFPLTVTSAQKNPTAFYLCASRTGRSYTFGSGTRLTVV.

The chain joins TRBV11-2 to TRBJ1-1; 9 bases line up with TRBD1. With 5 bases clipped from V and 5 bases from J, the junction kept 9 bases outside the gene matches. The CDR3 loop spans 15 amino acids. Germline-derived CDR1 and CDR2 are SGHAT and FQNNGV. In DNA, the CDR3 is TGTGCCAGCAGCCCCAATACAGGGGGCCGTACTGAAGCTTTCTTT. It is translated as CASSPNTGGRTEAFF. The whole variable domain, filled in from reference TRBV11-2 and TRBJ1-1, reads EAGVAQSPRYKIIEKRQSVAFWCNPISGHATLYWYQQILGQGPKLLIQFQNNGVVDDSQLPKDRFSAERLKGVDSTLKIQPAKLEDSAVYLCASSPNTGGRTEAFFGQGTRLTVV.

This clone was recorded only once. The J gene is TRBJ2-6, the V gene TRBV7-7; a possible D gene is TRBD2 (6 bases). This CDR3 is built from 16 residues. Germline CDR1 reads SSHAT; CDR2 reads FNYEAQ (reference sequence). V was cut by 5 bases and J by 1 base, with 12 bases left in between. The CDR3 DNA follows: TGTGCCAGCAGCCCGGGGGTGGGATCTGGGGCCAACGTCCTGACTTTC. Translating it yields CASSPGVGSGANVLTF.

V usage is TRBV18 and J usage is TRBJ1-4; 7 positions agree with TRBD1. V was pared by 3 bases and J by 5 bases, with 9 bases of the junction left unmatched. The germline gives CDR1 KGHSH, CDR2 LQKENI. This CDR3 contains 16 residues. CDR3 region: CASSPRVAGGNEKLFF. Here the CDR3 DNA reads TGTGCCAGCTCACCCCGAGTAGCAGGGGGAAATGAAAAACTGTTTTTT.

The chain employs TRBV7-9 and TRBJ1-1; D may be TRBD1 (6 bases). This CDR3 contains 13 residues. Germline V lookup: CDR1 SEHNR, CDR2 FQNEAQ (reference sequence). The V and J ends lost 1 base and 3 bases respectively, with 6 bases between them. The CDR3 region is CASSLGGHTEAFF. CDR3 in DNA: TGTGCCAGCAGCTTAGGGGGGCACACTGAAGCTTTCTTT.

This chain uses TRBV11-2 with TRBJ2-2; TRBD1 aligns across 9 bases. V lost 4 bases, J lost 7 bases, and 7 bases stayed unmatched. This CDR3 comprises 15 residues. Germline-derived CDR1 and CDR2 are SGHAT and FQNNGV. The CDR3 DNA reads TGTGCCAGCAGCTCCCTGGGACAGGGTAACGGGGAGCTGTTTTTT. It codes for CASSSLGQGNGELFF.

The V call is TRBV11-2, the J call TRBJ2-7, with unresolved D. The V gene's germline CDR1 is SGHAT and CDR2 FQNNGV. The CDR3 spans 14 residues. V was cut by 3 bases and J by 2 bases, with 11 bases left in between. CDR3 protein: CASSFSGPPYEQYV. The CDR3, as DNA: TGTGCCAGCAGCTTTAGTGGGCCACCCTACGAGCAGTACGTC.

This clone turned up a few times. The J gene is TRBJ1-1, the V gene TRBV6-1, with D hard to call. The CDR3 extends over 13 amino acids. V lost 2 bases and J lost 5, with 9 bases in between. Germline V gene sequence: CDR1 MNHNS, CDR2 SASEGT. The CDR3 protein is CASSEQARTEAFF. The DNA of the CDR3 is TGTGCCAGCAGTGAACAGGCCAGGACTGAAGCTTTCTTT.

This clone was recorded a few times. The CDR3 sequence: CASSLGGDGYTEAFF. CDR3 bases: TGTGCCAGCAGTTTAGGGGGGGATGGCTACACTGAAGCTTTCTTT. The gene calls are TRBV28 and TRBJ1-1, with D possibly being TRBD1 (5 bases). Trimming left V 2 bases short and J 3 bases short, with 13 bases between. Germline CDR1 MDHEN, CDR2 SYDVKM. The CDR3 spans 15 residues.

V and J are TRBV5-1 and TRBJ2-6, with unresolved D. CDR1 and CDR2 (germline): SGHRS, YFSETQ. V lost 4 bases to trimming and J lost 1 base, with 18 bases between them. This CDR3 is built from 18 residues. The CDR3 bases are TGCGCCAGCAGCGCCGGGTCGGCCTCCTTATCTGGGGCCAACGTCCTGACTTTC. Amino acids: CASSAGSASLSGANVLTF.

The J gene is TRBJ1-2, the V gene TRBV13; tentatively, D is TRBD1 (6 bases). The CDR3 sequence is 15 residues long. The V end lost 5 bases, the J end lost 0 bases, and 13 bases lay between the germline ends. The germline V gene encodes CDR1 PRHDT and CDR2 FYEKMQ (reference sequence). CDR3 coding DNA: TGTGCCAGCAGCGGGGACACTCACGCTAACTATGGCTACACCTTC. Its translation: CASSGDTHANYGYTF.

V usage is TRBV6-5 and J usage is TRBJ1-2; D ambiguous. Looked up from germline, CDR1 is MNHEY and CDR2 is SVGAGI. V dropped 5 bases and J dropped 5 bases, with 9 bases sitting between them. The CDR3 runs 12 residues. The CDR3 region is CASSPGLYGYTF. The DNA of the CDR3 is TGTGCCAGCAGTCCCGGACTTTATGGCTACACCTTC.

This clone was observed a single time. The rearrangement joins TRBV12-5 to TRBJ1-1; a weak D match, TRBD1 (5 bases). The germline CDR1 and CDR2 sequences are LGHNT and FRNRAP. V was shortened by 5 bases and J by 4 bases, with 20 bases between the two germline ends. The CDR3 length is 16 residues. The CDR3 DNA reads as TGTGCTAGTGGTCTCAGGATACAGGCCTCGGCCACTGAAGCTTTCTTT. Its translation: CASGLRIQASATEAFF.

The chain is built from TRBV29-1 and TRBJ1-3; 9 bases are shared with TRBD1. The germline gives CDR1 SQVTM, CDR2 ANQGSEA. The CDR3 extends over 13 amino acids. Losses at the gene ends were 6 bases for V and 4 bases for J; bases not matched to a gene: 4. This CDR3 reads CSVGTGNGNTIYF. CDR3 nucleotides: TGCAGCGTCGGGACAGGGAACGGAAACACCATATATTTT.

The J gene is TRBJ2-5, the V gene TRBV6-1; 7 bases agree with TRBD1. With V trimmed by 8 bases and J by 2 bases, 11 bases remained unmatched. Per the germline V gene, CDR1 is MNHNS and CDR2 is SASEGT. CDR3 length equals 15 residues. CDR3 bases: TGTGCCAGCTCCGGGACAGAGAACAGACAAGAGACCCAGTACTTC. Translating it yields CASSGTENRQETQYF.

This chain joins TRBV6-5 and TRBJ2-7, with D possibly TRBD2 on 7 matching bases. The CDR3 consists of 13 residues. The V gene lost 2 bases and the J gene lost 6 bases, with 11 bases spanning the gap. From germline, CDR1 is MNHEY and CDR2 SVGAGI. The DNA for the CDR3 is TGTGCCAGCAGTTACCGCCGGGGGGCCGAGCAGTACTTC. It yields the protein CASSYRRGAEQYF.